This T cell receptor (beta chain) was sequenced during a study of T-cell reconstitution after alpha-beta-depleted transplantation in children. The library targeted TCRbeta and was prepared with unique molecular identifiers. TCRdb reprocessed the PCR reads via MiXCR and lists one record per CDR3 protein. The sample contains about 340,000 distinct CDR3 sequences, 10% to 15% of which appear only once. This clonotype was seen only a few times. This clonotype originated in a human donor who donated a stem cell graft to a child with Fanconi anemia. The material was PBMCs, obtained from the stem cell graft.

The CDR3 nucleotides are TGTGCCAGCAGGGAACAGGCGACCACATACGAGCAGTACTTC. Translated, it gives CASREQATTYEQYF. The chain has TRBV7-2 and TRBJ2-7; maybe TRBD1 (5 bases). In germline, CDR1 is SGHTA, CDR2 FQGNSA. V was trimmed by 6 bases and J by 4 bases, leaving 16 bases between them. The CDR3 covers 14 residues.